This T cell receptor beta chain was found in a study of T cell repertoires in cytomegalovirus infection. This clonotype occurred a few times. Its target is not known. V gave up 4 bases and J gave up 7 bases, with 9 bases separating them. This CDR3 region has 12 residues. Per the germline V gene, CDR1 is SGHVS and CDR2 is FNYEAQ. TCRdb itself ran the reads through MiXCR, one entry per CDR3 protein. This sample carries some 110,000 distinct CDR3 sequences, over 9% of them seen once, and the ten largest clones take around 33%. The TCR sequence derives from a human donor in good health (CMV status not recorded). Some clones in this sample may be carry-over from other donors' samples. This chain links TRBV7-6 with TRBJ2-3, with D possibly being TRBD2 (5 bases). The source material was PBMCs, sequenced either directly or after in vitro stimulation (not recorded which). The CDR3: CASSSLDYTQYF. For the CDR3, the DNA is TGTGCCAGCAGCTCATTGGACTATACGCAGTATTTT.